This T cell receptor (beta chain) derives from a study of OX40 agonist ivuxolimab in advanced cancers. The repertoire was sequenced with immunoSEQ multiplex PCR; TCRdb's copy has only in-frame clones and lacks some. Of 72,000 or so clones in the sample, roughly 89% were seen once. The sequenced sample was CD4+ or CD8+ T cells sorted from blood, obtained in a trial of the OX40 agonist ivuxolimab. The TCR was taken from an adult with an advanced solid tumor such as melanoma, head and neck, liver or kidney cancer.

The CDR3 here is CASSFFGPGGRVYEQYF. Here the CDR3 DNA reads TGTGCCAGCAGTTTTTTTGGGCCTGGCGGGAGGGTCTACGAGCAGTACTTC. The rearrangement uses TRBV27 and TRBJ2-7; 9 nucleotides align to TRBD2. Trimming took 3 bases from V and 3 from J; bases not matched to a gene: 12. The germline V gene has CDR1 MNHEY and CDR2 SMNVEV (reference sequence). The CDR3 consists of 17 residues.